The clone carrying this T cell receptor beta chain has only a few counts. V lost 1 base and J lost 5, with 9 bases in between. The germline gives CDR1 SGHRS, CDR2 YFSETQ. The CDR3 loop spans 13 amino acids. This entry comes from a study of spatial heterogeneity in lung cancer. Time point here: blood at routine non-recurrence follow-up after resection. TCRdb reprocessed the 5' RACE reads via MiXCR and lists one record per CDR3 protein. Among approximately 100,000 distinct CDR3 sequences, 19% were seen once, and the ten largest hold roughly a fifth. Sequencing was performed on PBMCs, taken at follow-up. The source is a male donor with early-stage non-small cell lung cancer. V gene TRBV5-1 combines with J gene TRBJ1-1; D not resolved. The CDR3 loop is CASSLSAGTEAFF. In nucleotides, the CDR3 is TGCGCCAGCAGCTTGTCTGCCGGGACTGAAGCTTTCTTT.